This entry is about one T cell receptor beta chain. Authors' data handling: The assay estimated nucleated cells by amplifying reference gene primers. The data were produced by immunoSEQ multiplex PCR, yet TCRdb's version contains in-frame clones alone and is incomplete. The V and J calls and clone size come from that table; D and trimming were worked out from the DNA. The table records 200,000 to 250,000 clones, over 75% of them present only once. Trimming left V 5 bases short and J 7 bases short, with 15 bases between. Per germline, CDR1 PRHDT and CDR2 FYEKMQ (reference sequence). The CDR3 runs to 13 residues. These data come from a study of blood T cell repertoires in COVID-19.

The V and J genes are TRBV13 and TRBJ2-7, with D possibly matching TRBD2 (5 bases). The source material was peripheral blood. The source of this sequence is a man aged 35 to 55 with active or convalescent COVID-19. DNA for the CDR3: TGTGCCAGCAGCCCCGGGGTCAATAGGGAGCAGTACTTC. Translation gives CASSPGVNREQYF.